This T cell receptor (beta chain) is drawn from a study of STAT3 mutations in large granular lymphocyte leukemia. Study in general: Roughly half the longitudinally sequenced T-LGLL patients had canonical STAT3 mutations. More than 30% of treated T-LGLL patients showed hematologic response to immunosuppression. The study, taken as a whole, reports: All newly emerging clones after therapy were STAT3 wild type. Every T-LGLL patient had at least one immunodominant TCRbeta clonotype.

In the case of this clone: Its antigen is unknown.

Trimming shortened V by 1 base and J by 3 bases, and 7 bases separated the two germline ends. Germline CDR1 SGHRS, CDR2 YFSETQ. The CDR3 covers 13 residues. Sequenced by immunoSEQ multiplex PCR; TCRdb stores in-frame clones only, minus some. The sample holds around 33,000 clones, 60% to 85% seen once. V gene TRBV5-1 combines with J gene TRBJ1-2; tentative D call: TRBD1 (5 bases). The TCR originated in a woman between 45 and 60 years old with T-cell large granular lymphocyte leukemia. Some clones in this sample may be carry-over from other donors' samples. Sequences were obtained from peripheral blood mononuclear cells. The CDR3 DNA reads TGCGCCAGCAGCTTGCAGGGTTACTATGGCTACACCTTC. It specifies CASSLQGYYGYTF.